One and the same sample provided the 29 T cell receptor beta chains below, sequenced in a study of blood T cell repertoires in COVID-19. Libraries were prepared by immunoSEQ multiplex PCR; TCRdb keeps only in-frame clonotypes and omits some of them. The profile shows fewer than 300,000 clones, roughly 85% of them singletons. The specimen was PBMCs or T cells enriched from blood (not recorded which). These receptor sequences come from a woman between 50 and 59 years old who had recovered from COVID-19.

This chain joins TRBV5-8 and TRBJ1-2; D gene uncertain. From germline, CDR1 is SGHTS and CDR2 YDEGEE. The CDR3 contains 12 residues. Trimming took off 4 bases at V and 8 bases at J, with 12 bases between the two ends. The CDR3 DNA sequence: TGTGCCAGCAGCAGGGAGGTCTTCGGCTACACCTTC. Translation: CASSREVFGYTF.

This clone was seen more than once but under ten times. The chain carries TRBV18 and TRBJ1-1, with D possibly TRBD1 on 6 matching bases. Germline CDR1 and CDR2: KGHSH and LQKENI. V was cut by 6 bases and J by 0 bases, with 11 bases left in between. CDR3 size: 14 residues. CDR3 nucleotide sequence: TGTGCCAGCTCCGTGACAGGCGTGAACACTGAAGCTTTCTTT. Its translation: CASSVTGVNTEAFF.

The chain employs TRBV19 and TRBJ1-2; D ambiguous. CDR1 is LNHDA, CDR2 SQIVND, per germline (reference sequence). The CDR3 extends over 16 amino acids. Trimming removed 4 bases at V and 2 bases at J, with 17 bases between. The DNA of the CDR3 is TGTGCCAGTAGTAAATTTAGAGGGCTGGGAAACTATGGCTACACCTTC. It translates to CASSKFRGLGNYGYTF. The variable domain in full, with the rest retrieved from reference TRBV19 and TRBJ1-2, is DGGITQSPKYLFRKEGQNVTLSCEQNLNHDAMYWYRQDPGQGLRLIYYSQIVNDFQKGDIAEGYSVSREKKESFPLTVTSAQKNPTAFYLCASSKFRGLGNYGYTFGSGTRLTVV.

The chain has TRBV29-1 and TRBJ2-1; TRBD1 agrees at 8 bases. V lost 6 bases to trimming and J lost 11 bases; unmatched junction nucleotides: 9. Germline V gives CDR1 SQVTM, CDR2 ANQGSEA. CDR3 size: 12 residues. In DNA form, the CDR3 reads TGCAGCGTAGGAGACAGGGGCGGTAAGCAGTTCTTC. It translates to CSVGDRGGKQFF.

The V gene is TRBV5-1, the J gene TRBJ2-1; TRBD2 agrees at 8 bases. Germline-derived CDR1 and CDR2 are SGHRS and YFSETQ. V was pared by 2 bases and J by 10 bases, with 11 bases of the junction left unmatched. The length of the CDR3 is 15 residues. The CDR3, as DNA: TGCGCCAGCAGCTTACGTAGGACTAGCATAGAAGAGCAGTTCTTC. Translating gives CASSLRRTSIEEQFF.

This chain uses TRBV10-1 with TRBJ1-2; D is unresolved. Germline V gene data show CDR1 as WNHNN and CDR2 as SYGVQD (reference sequence). This CDR3 is 13 amino acids long. V was cut by 6 bases and J by 5 bases, with 13 bases left in between. The CDR3 region has the DNA TGCGCCAGCAGCCACGGGGAGGGATATGGCTACACCTTC. This translates into CASSHGEGYGYTF.

This clone was found once. The chain combines TRBV21-1 with TRBJ1-3; the table assigns TRBD1, which was not confirmed against the DNA. TRBV21-1 is tagged as a pseudogene. The CDR3 is 19 residues long. CDR3 region: CASRLGQGRNADSGNTIYF. In DNA, the CDR3 is TGTGCCAGCAGATTAGGACAGGGGCGCAATGCGGACTCTGGAAACACCATATATTTT.

The rearrangement joins TRBV6-2 or TRBV6-3 to TRBJ2-5; TRBD1 matches at 8 bases. The J segment lost 4 bases and the V segment lost 0 bases, leaving 4 bases of the junction unmatched. The germline V gene has CDR1 MNHEY and CDR2 SVGEGT. The CDR3 has 15 amino acids. CDR3 amino acids: CASSYSIRGRETQYF. Here the CDR3 DNA reads TGTGCCAGCAGTTACTCGATCAGGGGGCGAGAGACCCAGTACTTC.

The chain has TRBV9 and TRBJ2-7; 9 bases align to TRBD1. CDR1 SGDLS and CDR2 YYNGEE come from the germline V gene. The length of the CDR3 is 13 residues. The V segment lost 4 bases and the J segment 6 bases; nucleotides outside the gene matches: 5. The CDR3, as DNA: TGTGCCAGCAGCACAGGGGGCTCTGGCGAGCAGTACTTC. This codes for CASSTGGSGEQYF.

A single count supports this clone. The chain couples TRBV11-2 to TRBJ1-1, with 7 bases identical to TRBD1. This CDR3 has 17 amino acids. V was clipped by 2 bases and J by 2 bases; unmatched bases: 11. Looked up from germline, CDR1 is SGHAT and CDR2 is FQNNGV. The CDR3 loop is CASSLSMRTGPNTEAFF. CDR3 nucleotide sequence: TGTGCCAGCAGCTTAAGCATGAGGACAGGCCCAAACACTGAAGCTTTCTTT.

This clone appeared a single time. The V call is TRBV28, the J call TRBJ2-7, with D perhaps matching TRBD1 (5 bases). Trimming pared 8 bases from V and 3 bases from J, leaving 11 bases between. The CDR3 consists of 12 residues. CDR1 and CDR2 (germline): MDHEN, SYDVKM. As DNA, the CDR3 is TGTGCCAGCCAAGGGGTGCGCTACGAGCAGTACTTC. It encodes CASQGVRYEQYF.

V is TRBV5-1 and J is TRBJ1-3; TRBD1 is a possible D gene (5 bases). CDR1 is SGHRS and CDR2 is YFSETQ in the germline V gene. This CDR3 is 16 amino acids long. V was pared by 4 bases and J by 0 bases, with 14 bases between. The CDR3 reads CASSPGVGSSGNTIYF. The CDR3 DNA sequence: TGCGCCAGCAGCCCGGGGGTGGGGTCCTCTGGAAACACCATATATTTT.

This clone was seen more than once but under ten times. CDR3 residues: CASSEQGYEQYF. CDR3 DNA: TGTGCCAGCAGTGAACAGGGGTACGAGCAGTACTTC. The V and J genes are TRBV27 and TRBJ2-7; TRBD1 matches 7 bases. Germline V gives CDR1 MNHEY, CDR2 SMNVEV (reference sequence). V was clipped by 5 bases and J by 4 bases; unmatched bases: 2. There are 12 residues in the CDR3.

The chain is built from TRBV18 and TRBJ1-3; the D gene is possibly TRBD1 (6 bases). CDR3 length equals 16 residues. Germline V lookup: CDR1 KGHSH, CDR2 LQKENI. The V end was cut by 2 bases, the J end by 2 bases, with 13 bases between. The CDR3 nucleotides are TGTGCCAGCTCACCAATCAGGGGAGACGCTGGAAACACCATATATTTT. It specifies CASSPIRGDAGNTIYF.

The chain recombines TRBV6-6 with TRBJ1-3, with D tentatively TRBD1 (6 bases). The germline gives CDR1 MNHNY, CDR2 SVGAGI (reference sequence). The CDR3 is 15 amino acids. V lost 2 bases and J lost 1, with 9 bases in between. This chain's CDR3 is CASSYAQGSGNTIYF. The CDR3 DNA is TGTGCCAGCAGTTACGCTCAGGGGTCTGGAAACACCATATATTTT.

The genes are TRBV9 and TRBJ1-1, with D uncertain. The CDR3 consists of 14 residues. Between the trimmed V and J ends, which lost 0 bases and 4 bases, there was a span of 10 bases. Germline CDR1 and CDR2: SGDLS and YYNGEE. Here the CDR3 DNA reads TGTGCCAGCAGCGTAGTAACGGGTAGCACTGAAGCTTTCTTT. Its translation is CASSVVTGSTEAFF.

The rearrangement joins TRBV30 to TRBJ2-5; 15 nucleotides align to TRBD2. V trimming: 6 bases; J trimming: 5 bases; junction bases outside the gene matches: 4. CDR3 length equals 14 residues. In germline, CDR1 is GTSNPN, CDR2 SVGIG (reference sequence). The CDR3 DNA sequence: TGTGCCTGCGGACTAGCGGGGGGGAGCGAGACCCAGTACTTC. Translating it yields CACGLAGGSETQYF.

The chain combines TRBV3-1 (or the pseudogene TRBV3-2) with TRBJ2-3; 8 bases agree with TRBD2. Germline V lookup: CDR1 LGHDT, CDR2 YNNKEL (reference sequence). The junction had 12 bases not matched to a gene; V was cut back by 6 bases and J by 7 bases. This CDR3 spans 15 amino acids. Here the CDR3 reads CASRAGGPGLNTQYF. The CDR3 DNA reads TGTGCCAGCAGGGCGGGGGGACCGGGTTTGAATACGCAGTATTTT.

The chain has TRBV4-1 and TRBJ1-5; tentatively, D is TRBD1 (5 bases). The CDR3 extends over 14 amino acids. Germline V gives CDR1 MGHRA, CDR2 YSYEKL. V gave up 5 bases and J gave up 2 bases, with 10 bases separating them. The CDR3 nucleotides are TGCGCCAGCAGCGACGCGGGGCGCAATCAGCCCCAGCATTTT. It translates to CASSDAGRNQPQHF.

V gene TRBV29-1 combines with J gene TRBJ2-3, with 9 bases fitting TRBD2. The length of the CDR3 is 17 residues. V lost 4 bases and J lost 5; bases outside the gene matches: 16. Per the germline V gene, CDR1 is SQVTM and CDR2 is ANQGSEA. The CDR3 coding sequence is TGCAGCGTTGTCGGGACTAGCCCATTTAGCGGAGGAGATACGCAGTATTTT. Its protein is CSVVGTSPFSGGDTQYF.

This rearrangement joins TRBV15 to TRBJ1-5; tentative D call: TRBD1 (5 bases). V dropped 6 bases and J dropped 4 bases, with 10 bases sitting between them. The length of the CDR3 is 13 residues. The germline gives CDR1 LNHNV, CDR2 YYDKDF (reference sequence). The CDR3 nucleotides are TGTGCCACCAGATCGGGGGGGAATCAGCCCCAGCATTTT. Protein sequence: CATRSGGNQPQHF.

The V gene is TRBV12-5, the J gene TRBJ1-5; 8 bases are shared with TRBD1. Unmatched junction bases numbered 10, after V lost 6 bases and J lost 9 bases. Germline V gene data show CDR1 as LGHNT and CDR2 as FRNRAP. This CDR3 comprises 14 residues. CDR3 in DNA: TGTGCTAGTGGACCGGGACAGGCCGCGGGGCCCCAGCATTTT. This codes for CASGPGQAAGPQHF.

The V and J genes are TRBV30 and TRBJ1-4; TRBD1 is a possible D gene (5 bases). Trimming left V 1 base short and J 7 bases short, with 16 bases between. The CDR3 sequence is 15 residues long. CDR1 and CDR2 from the germline V gene are GTSNPN and SVGIG (reference sequence). CDR3 protein: CAWSASGIGSEKLFF. DNA for the CDR3: TGTGCCTGGAGTGCCTCAGGGATCGGGAGTGAAAAACTGTTTTTT. Variable domain in full (rest from reference TRBV30 and TRBJ1-4): SQTIHQWPATLVQPVGSPLSLECTVEGTSNPNLYWYRQAAGRGLQLLFYSVGIGQISSEVPQNLSASRPQDRQFILSSKKLLLSDSGFYLCAWSASGIGSEKLFFGSGTQLSVL.

The rearrangement links TRBV18 to TRBJ1-1; D is possibly TRBD1 (6 bases). Germline assignment: CDR1 KGHSH and CDR2 LQKENI. The V end was cut by 1 base, the J end by 2 bases, with 14 bases between. CDR3 length: 16 residues. The CDR3: CASSPRAGDGNTEAFF. The CDR3 bases are TGTGCCAGCTCACCACGGGCAGGGGATGGAAACACTGAAGCTTTCTTT.

The sample holds one count of this clone. The V gene is TRBV6-5, the J gene TRBJ1-2; 7 nucleotides align to TRBD1. Germline CDR1 and CDR2: MNHEY and SVGAGI. V was pared by 3 bases and J by 4 bases, with 5 bases of the junction left unmatched. The CDR3 is made up of 14 amino acids. The CDR3 loop reads CASSYSWDSYGYTF. CDR3 DNA sequence: TGTGCCAGCAGTTATTCTTGGGACAGCTATGGCTACACCTTC.

The CDR3 DNA reads as TGTGCCAGCAAAACTGACAGGGAATGGCAAGCTTTCTTT. This encodes CASKTDREWQAFF. The rearrangement uses TRBV12-3 or TRBV12-4 and TRBJ1-1; the match to TRBD1 covers 7 bases. Trimming at V came to 7 bases and at J to 9 bases, leaving 11 bases not matched to a gene. This CDR3 is built from 13 residues.

This rearrangement joins TRBV4-1 to TRBJ1-1; a possible D gene is TRBD1 (6 bases). Trimming removed 0 bases at V and 7 bases at J, with 12 bases between. Germline V gene lookup returns CDR1 MGHRA and CDR2 YSYEKL. CDR3 length: 14 residues. CDR3 in amino acids: CASSQDLWTDEAFF. As DNA, the CDR3 is TGCGCCAGCAGCCAAGATTTATGGACAGATGAAGCTTTCTTT.

The rearrangement links TRBV9 to TRBJ2-2, with no clear D. Trimming shortened V by 3 bases and J by 1 base, and 10 bases separated the two germline ends. The CDR3 is made up of 15 amino acids. The germline V gene has CDR1 SGDLS and CDR2 YYNGEE. In DNA form, the CDR3 reads TGTGCCAGCAGCGAACCCGGAGTGAACACCGGGGAGCTGTTTTTT. Its protein is CASSEPGVNTGELFF.

The chain links TRBV15 to TRBJ2-5; possibly TRBD2 for D (6 bases). The CDR3 consists of 17 residues. Germline V lookup: CDR1 LNHNV, CDR2 YYDKDF (reference sequence). V was shortened by 4 bases and J by 0 bases, with 18 bases between the two germline ends. The CDR3 loop reads CATSNPREGRYQETQYF. Written as DNA, the CDR3 is TGTGCCACCAGCAACCCCAGGGAAGGGAGGTACCAAGAGACCCAGTACTTC.